The clone carrying this T cell receptor (beta chain) was recorded a few times. This specimen comes from a study of blood T cells in healthy people across ages. In germline, CDR1 is DFQATT, CDR2 SNEGSKA (reference sequence). CDR3 size: 12 residues. V lost 5 bases and J lost 3; bases outside the gene matches: 3. Together with a sample-barcoded 5' primer, a J-beta primer mix was included in a second PCR lasting roughly 6 to 12 cycles. Each CDR3 protein gets one entry after TCRdb re-called the 5' RACE reads with MiXCR. The sample has roughly 800,000 distinct CDR3 sequences, roughly 25% seen once. No fewer than 7 million PBMCs went into each sample. These same data were also listed under a study on T cells of mothers and their children.

The rearrangement links TRBV20-1 to TRBJ2-7; 8 bases line up with TRBD1. This TCR was recovered from a boy between 10 and 17 years old in good health. The sequencing input was blood. Here the CDR3 reads CSARTGFYEQYF. The DNA for the CDR3 is TGCAGTGCTCGGACAGGGTTCTACGAGCAGTACTTC.